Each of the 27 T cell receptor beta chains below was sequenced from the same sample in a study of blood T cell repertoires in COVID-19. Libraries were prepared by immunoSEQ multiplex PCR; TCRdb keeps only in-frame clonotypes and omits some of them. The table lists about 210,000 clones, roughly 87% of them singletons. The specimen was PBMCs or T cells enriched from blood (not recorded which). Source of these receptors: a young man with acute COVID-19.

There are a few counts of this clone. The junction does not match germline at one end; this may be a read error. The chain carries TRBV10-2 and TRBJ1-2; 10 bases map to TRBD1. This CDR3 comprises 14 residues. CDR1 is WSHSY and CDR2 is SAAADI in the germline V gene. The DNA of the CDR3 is TGCGCCAGCAGTGAGGGGGACAGGGGTTATGCCTACACCTTC. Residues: CASSEGDRGYAYTF.

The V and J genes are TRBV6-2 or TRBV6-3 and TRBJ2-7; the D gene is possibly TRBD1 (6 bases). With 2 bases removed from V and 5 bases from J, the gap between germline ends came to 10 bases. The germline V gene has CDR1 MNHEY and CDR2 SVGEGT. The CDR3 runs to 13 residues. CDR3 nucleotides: TGTGCCAGCAGTTACCTACAGGGTGACGAGCAGTACTTC. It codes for CASSYLQGDEQYF.

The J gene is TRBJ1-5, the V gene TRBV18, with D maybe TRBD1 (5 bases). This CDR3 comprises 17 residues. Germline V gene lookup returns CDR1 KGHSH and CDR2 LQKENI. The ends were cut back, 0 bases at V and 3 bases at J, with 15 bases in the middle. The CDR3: CASSPPAGGGANQPQHF. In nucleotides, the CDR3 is TGTGCCAGCTCACCACCGGCTGGGGGGGGAGCCAATCAGCCCCAGCATTTT.

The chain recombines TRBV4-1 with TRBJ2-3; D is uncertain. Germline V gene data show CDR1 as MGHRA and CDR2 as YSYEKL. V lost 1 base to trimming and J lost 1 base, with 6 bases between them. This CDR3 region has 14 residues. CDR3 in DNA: TGCGCCAGCAGCCAAGCGACTGGCACAGATACGCAGTATTTT. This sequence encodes CASSQATGTDTQYF.

The CDR3 nucleotides read TGTGCCAGCAGTCCGGACGGGAATAGGGCTGAAGCTTTCTTT. Residues: CASSPDGNRAEAFF. The V gene is TRBV6-5, the J gene TRBJ1-1, with D unclear. CDR3 size: 14 residues. Per the germline V gene, CDR1 is MNHEY and CDR2 is SVGAGI. Trimming took 5 bases from V and 6 from J, leaving 16 bases between them.

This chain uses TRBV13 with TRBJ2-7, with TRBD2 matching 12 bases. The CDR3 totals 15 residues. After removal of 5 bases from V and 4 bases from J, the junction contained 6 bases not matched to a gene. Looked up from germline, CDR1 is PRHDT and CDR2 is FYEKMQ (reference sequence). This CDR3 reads CASSPSGRGGYEQYF. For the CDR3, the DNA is TGTGCCAGCAGCCCTAGCGGGAGGGGAGGTTACGAGCAGTACTTC.

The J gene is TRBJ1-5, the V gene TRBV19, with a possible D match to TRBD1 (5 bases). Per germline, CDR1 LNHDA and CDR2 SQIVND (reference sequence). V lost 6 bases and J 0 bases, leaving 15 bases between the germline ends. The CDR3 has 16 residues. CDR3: CASRPGPGDSNQPQHF. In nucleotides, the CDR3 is TGTGCCAGTAGACCGGGGCCGGGAGATAGCAATCAGCCCCAGCATTTT.

The CDR3, as DNA: TGTGCCAGTAGTATCGCGCCAGGGGGCTTTGGTGAGCAGTTCTTC. It yields the protein CASSIAPGGFGEQFF. This rearrangement joins TRBV19 to TRBJ2-1; 8 bases are a match to TRBD1. This CDR3 contains 15 residues. J was trimmed by 9 bases and V by 3 bases; bases with no gene match: 10. The germline V gene has CDR1 LNHDA and CDR2 SQIVND (reference sequence). Filled out from reference TRBV19 and TRBJ2-1, the complete variable domain reads DGGITQSPKYLFRKEGQNVTLSCEQNLNHDAMYWYRQDPGQGLRLIYYSQIVNDFQKGDIAEGYSVSREKKESFPLTVTSAQKNPTAFYLCASSIAPGGFGEQFFGPGTRLTVL.

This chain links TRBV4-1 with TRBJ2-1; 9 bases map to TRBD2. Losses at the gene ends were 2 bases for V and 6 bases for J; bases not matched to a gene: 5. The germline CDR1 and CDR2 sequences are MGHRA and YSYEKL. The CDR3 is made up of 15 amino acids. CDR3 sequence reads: CASSQTGTSLNEQFF. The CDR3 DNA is TGCGCCAGCAGCCAAACCGGGACTAGCCTCAATGAGCAGTTCTTC.

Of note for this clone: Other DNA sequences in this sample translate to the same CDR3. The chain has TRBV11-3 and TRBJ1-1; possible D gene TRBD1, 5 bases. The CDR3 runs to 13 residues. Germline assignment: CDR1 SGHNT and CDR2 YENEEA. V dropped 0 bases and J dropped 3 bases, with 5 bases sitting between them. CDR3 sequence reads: CASSLDRDTEAFF. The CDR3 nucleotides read TGTGCCAGCAGCTTAGACAGGGACACTGAAGCTTTCTTT. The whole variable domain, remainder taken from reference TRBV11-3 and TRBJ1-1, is EAGVVQSPRYKIIEKKQPVAFWCNPISGHNTLYWYLQNLGQGPELLIRYENEEAVDDSQLPKDRFSAERLKGVDSTLKIQPAELGDSAVYLCASSLDRDTEAFFGQGTRLTVV.

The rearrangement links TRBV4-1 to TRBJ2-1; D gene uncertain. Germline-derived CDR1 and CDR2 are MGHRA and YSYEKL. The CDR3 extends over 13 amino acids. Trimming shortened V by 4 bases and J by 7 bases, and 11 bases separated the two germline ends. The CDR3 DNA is TGCGCCAGCAGCCCTCTACCGGGTAATGAGCAGTTCTTC. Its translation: CASSPLPGNEQFF.

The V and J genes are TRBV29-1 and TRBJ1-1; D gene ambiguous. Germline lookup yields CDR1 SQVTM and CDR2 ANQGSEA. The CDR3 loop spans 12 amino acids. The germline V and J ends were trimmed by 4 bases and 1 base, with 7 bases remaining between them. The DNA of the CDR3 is TGCAGCGTTGGTATTCGGAACACTGAAGCTTTCTTT. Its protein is CSVGIRNTEAFF.

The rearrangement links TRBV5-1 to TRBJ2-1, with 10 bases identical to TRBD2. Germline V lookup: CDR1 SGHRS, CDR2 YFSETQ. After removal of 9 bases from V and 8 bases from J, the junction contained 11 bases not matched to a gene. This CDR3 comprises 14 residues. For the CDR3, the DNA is TGCGCCACCGGCCGGTCTAGCGGGAGCGATGAGCAGTTCTTC. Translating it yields CATGRSSGSDEQFF.

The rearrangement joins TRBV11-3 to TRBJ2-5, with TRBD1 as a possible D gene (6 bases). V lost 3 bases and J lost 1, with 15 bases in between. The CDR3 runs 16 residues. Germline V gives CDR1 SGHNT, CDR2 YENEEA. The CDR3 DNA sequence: TGTGCCAGCAGCTTCGCGGTGTGGGGGCTCCAAGAGACCCAGTACTTC. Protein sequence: CASSFAVWGLQETQYF.

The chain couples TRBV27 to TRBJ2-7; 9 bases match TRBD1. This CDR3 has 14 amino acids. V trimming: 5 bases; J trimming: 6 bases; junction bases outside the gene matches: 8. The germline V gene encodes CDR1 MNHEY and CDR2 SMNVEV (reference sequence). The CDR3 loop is CASSVSRDRAEQYF. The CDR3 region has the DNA TGTGCCAGCAGTGTCTCCCGGGACAGGGCCGAGCAGTACTTC.

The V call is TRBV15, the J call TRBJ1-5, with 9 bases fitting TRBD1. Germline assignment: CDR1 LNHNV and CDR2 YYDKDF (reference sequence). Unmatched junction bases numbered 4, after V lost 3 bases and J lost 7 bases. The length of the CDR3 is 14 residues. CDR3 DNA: TGTGCCACCAGCAGTGACAGGGGGGGGCAGCCCCAGCATTTT. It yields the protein CATSSDRGGQPQHF. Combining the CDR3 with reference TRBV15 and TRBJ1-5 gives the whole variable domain DAMVIQNPRYQVTQFGKPVTLSCSQTLNHNVMYWYQQKSSQAPKLLFHYYDKDFNNEADTPDNFQSRRPNTSFCFLDIRSPGLGDTAMYLCATSSDRGGQPQHFGDGTRLSIL.

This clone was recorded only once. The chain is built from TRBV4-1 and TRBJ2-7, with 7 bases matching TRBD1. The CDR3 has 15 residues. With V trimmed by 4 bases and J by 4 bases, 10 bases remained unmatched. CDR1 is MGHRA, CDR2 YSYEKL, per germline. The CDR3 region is CASSLNPGQKYEQYF. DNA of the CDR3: TGCGCCAGCAGCCTCAATCCGGGACAGAAATACGAGCAGTACTTC.

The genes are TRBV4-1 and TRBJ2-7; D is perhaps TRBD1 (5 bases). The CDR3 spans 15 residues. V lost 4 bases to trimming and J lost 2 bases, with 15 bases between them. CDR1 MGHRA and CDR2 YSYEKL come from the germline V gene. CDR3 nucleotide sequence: TGCGCCAGCAGCCCCACGGCCGACAGTACCTACGAGCAGTACTTC. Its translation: CASSPTADSTYEQYF.

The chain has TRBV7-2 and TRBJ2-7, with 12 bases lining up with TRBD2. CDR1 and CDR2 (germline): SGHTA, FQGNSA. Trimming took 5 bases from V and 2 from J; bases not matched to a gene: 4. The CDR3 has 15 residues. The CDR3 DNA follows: TGTGCCAGCAGCCAGGGACTAGCGGGCGCCTACGAGCAGTACTTC. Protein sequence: CASSQGLAGAYEQYF.

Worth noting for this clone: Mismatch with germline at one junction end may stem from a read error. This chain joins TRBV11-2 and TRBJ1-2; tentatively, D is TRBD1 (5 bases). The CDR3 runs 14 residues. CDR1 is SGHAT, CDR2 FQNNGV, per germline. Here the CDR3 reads CASSLIQQAEMIDF. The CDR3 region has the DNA TGTGCCAGCAGCTTAATCCAACAGGCGGAAATGATAGATTTC. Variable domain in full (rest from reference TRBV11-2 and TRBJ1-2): EAGVAQSPRYKIIEKRQSVAFWCNPISGHATLYWYQQILGQGPKLLIQFQNNGVVDDSQLPKDRFSAERLKGVDSTLKIQPAKLEDSAVYLCASSLIQQAEMIDFGSGTRLTVV.

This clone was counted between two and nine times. This chain's CDR3 is CASSDNSNQPQHF. The CDR3, as DNA: TGTGCCAGCAGCGACAATAGCAATCAGCCCCAGCATTTT. This chain connects TRBV11-2 to TRBJ1-5; no firm D call. The germline V gene has CDR1 SGHAT and CDR2 FQNNGV. The CDR3 consists of 13 residues. The V end was cut by 5 bases, the J end by 0 bases, with 5 bases between. The full variable domain, completed using reference TRBV11-2 and TRBJ1-5, is EAGVAQSPRYKIIEKRQSVAFWCNPISGHATLYWYQQILGQGPKLLIQFQNNGVVDDSQLPKDRFSAERLKGVDSTLKIQPAKLEDSAVYLCASSDNSNQPQHFGDGTRLSIL.

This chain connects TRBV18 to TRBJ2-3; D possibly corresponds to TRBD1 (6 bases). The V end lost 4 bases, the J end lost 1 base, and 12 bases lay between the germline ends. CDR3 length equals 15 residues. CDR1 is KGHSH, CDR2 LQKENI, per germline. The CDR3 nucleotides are TGTGCCAGCTCACTCAGGGGTTGGGGCACAGATACGCAGTATTTT. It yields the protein CASSLRGWGTDTQYF.

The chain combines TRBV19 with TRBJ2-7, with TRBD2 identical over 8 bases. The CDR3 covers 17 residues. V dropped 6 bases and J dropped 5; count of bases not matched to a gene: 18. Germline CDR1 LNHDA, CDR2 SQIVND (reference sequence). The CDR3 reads CASSPFVERESSDEQYF. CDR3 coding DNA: TGTGCCAGTAGCCCTTTCGTGGAGCGGGAGTCATCAGACGAGCAGTACTTC.

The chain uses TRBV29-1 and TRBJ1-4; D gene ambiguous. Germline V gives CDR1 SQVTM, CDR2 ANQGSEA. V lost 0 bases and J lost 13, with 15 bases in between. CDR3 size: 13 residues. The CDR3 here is CSVEDVASARLFF. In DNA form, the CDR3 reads TGCAGCGTTGAAGATGTCGCTAGCGCGAGACTGTTTTTT.

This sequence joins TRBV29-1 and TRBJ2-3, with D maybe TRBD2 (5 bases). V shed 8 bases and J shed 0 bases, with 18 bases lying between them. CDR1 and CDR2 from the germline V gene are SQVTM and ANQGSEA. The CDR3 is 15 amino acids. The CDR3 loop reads CSSESGSESTDTQYF. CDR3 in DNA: TGCAGCTCCGAAAGCGGATCCGAGAGCACAGATACGCAGTATTTT.

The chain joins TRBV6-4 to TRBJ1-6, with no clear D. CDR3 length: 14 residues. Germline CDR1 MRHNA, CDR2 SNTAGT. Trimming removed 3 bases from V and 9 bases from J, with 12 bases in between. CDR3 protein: CASSESSGSSPLHF. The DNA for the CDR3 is TGTGCCAGCAGTGAAAGTTCAGGTTCTTCACCCCTCCACTTT.

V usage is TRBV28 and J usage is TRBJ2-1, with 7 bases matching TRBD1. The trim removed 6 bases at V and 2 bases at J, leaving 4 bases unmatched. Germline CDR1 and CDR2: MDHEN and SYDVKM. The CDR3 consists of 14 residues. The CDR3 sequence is CASRRTGPYNEQFF. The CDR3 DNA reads TGTGCCAGCAGACGGACAGGTCCCTACAATGAGCAGTTCTTC.